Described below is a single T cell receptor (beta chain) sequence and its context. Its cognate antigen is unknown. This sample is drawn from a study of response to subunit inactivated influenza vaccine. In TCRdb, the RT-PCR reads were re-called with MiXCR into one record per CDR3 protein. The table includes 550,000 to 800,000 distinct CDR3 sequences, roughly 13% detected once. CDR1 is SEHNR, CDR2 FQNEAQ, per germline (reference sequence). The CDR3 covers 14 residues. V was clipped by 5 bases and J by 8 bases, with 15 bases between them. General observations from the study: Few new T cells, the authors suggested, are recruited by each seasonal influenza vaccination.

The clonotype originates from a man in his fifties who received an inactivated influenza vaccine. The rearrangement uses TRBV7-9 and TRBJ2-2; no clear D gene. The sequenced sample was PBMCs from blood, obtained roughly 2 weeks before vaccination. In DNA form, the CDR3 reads TGTGCCAGCAGCCAGTGGCCTCCCGGTGGGGAGCTGTTTTTT. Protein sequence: CASSQWPPGGELFF.